This is a list of T cell receptor beta chains from one sample in a study of cytomegalovirus exposure and HLA in healthy donors. Assay: immunoSEQ multiplex PCR; the TCRdb copy retains only in-frame clones and omits some. The table has about 160,000 clones, more than 75% seen once. Sequenced input: PBMCs. These receptors were obtained from a girl aged 5 to 17 in good health and CMV-seropositive. Both conserved end residues are part of each CDR3. A D gene is named only where the DNA matches it firmly. Size tells how often a clone was seen (once, few, many) or the class of an expanded clone, and some rows leave it out.

TRBJ2-7,TRBV5-1,.,TRBD2,CASSNSGTSYEQYF,TGCGCCAGCAGCAATAGCGGGACATCCTACGAGCAGTACTTC
TRBJ1-5,TRBV5-1,.,.,CASSPDFDQPQHF,TGCGCCAGCAGCCCAGATTTTGATCAGCCCCAGCATTTT
TRBJ1-1,TRBV7-3,.,TRBD1,CASSIRGGDRGYWNTEAFF,TGTGCCAGCAGCATAAGGGGCGGGGACAGGGGTTATTGGAACACTGAAGCTTTCTTT
TRBJ2-1,TRBV5-1,.,TRBD2,CASSSSGGYNEQFF,TGCGCCAGCAGCAGCTCGGGAGGCTACAATGAGCAGTTCTTC
TRBJ1-5,TRBV18,.,TRBD1,CASSPTGDGAQHF,TGTGCCAGCTCACCAACAGGGGACGGGGCCCAGCATTTT
TRBJ2-1,TRBV21-1,once,.,CASSKGGRILYNEQFF,TGTGCCAGCAGCAAAGGTGGCAGGATTCTCTACAATGAGCAGTTCTTC
TRBJ2-7,TRBV15,few,.,CATSRGLGTGVYEQYF,TGTGCCACCAGCAGAGGCCTGGGAACAGGAGTCTACGAGCAGTACTTC
TRBJ2-7,TRBV27,.,TRBD2,CASGRTSVSEQYF,TGTGCCAGCGGACGAACTAGCGTAAGCGAGCAGTACTTC
TRBJ2-7,TRBV9,.,.,CASSVGGDSRAYEQYF,TGTGCCAGCAGCGTAGGCGGGGACTCCAGGGCCTACGAGCAGTACTTC
TRBJ2-7,TRBV28,.,TRBD2,CASSLLAGTYEQYF,TGTGCCAGCAGCCTTCTAGCGGGGACCTACGAGCAGTACTTC
TRBJ1-1,TRBV27,.,.,CASSIRLTGDPNTEAFF,TGTGCCAGCAGTATCCGACTCACCGGGGATCCGAACACTGAAGCTTTCTTT
TRBJ2-7,TRBV27,.,TRBD1,CASSDGTGTLAEQYF,TGTGCCAGCAGCGACGGGACAGGGACACTTGCCGAGCAGTACTTC
TRBJ2-6,TRBV2,once,.,CASREYSSGANVLTF,TGTGCCAGCCGGGAGTACTCTTCTGGGGCCAACGTCCTGACTTTC
TRBJ1-1,TRBV13,once,TRBD1,CASSVLTGDTEAFF,TGTGCCAGCAGCGTCCTAACAGGGGACACTGAAGCTTTCTTT
TRBJ1-4,TRBV7-2,.,.,CASSATATNEKLFF,TGTGCCAGCAGCGCGACAGCGACTAATGAAAAACTGTTTTTT
TRBJ2-1,TRBV30,.,.,CAWSLTGAGDEQFF,TGTGCCTGGAGTTTAACGGGAGCCGGTGATGAGCAGTTCTTC
TRBJ2-7,TRBV6-1,.,TRBD1,CASRGDSSYEQYF,TGTGCCAGCAGAGGGGACAGCTCCTACGAGCAGTACTTC
TRBJ1-2,TRBV28,.,TRBD1,CASSTGTGGYYGYTF,TGTGCCAGCAGTACCGGGACAGGGGGATACTATGGCTACACCTTC
TRBJ2-7,TRBV7-8,.,TRBD2,CASSYGGAGDEQYF,TGTGCCAGCAGCTACGGTGGGGCGGGAGACGAGCAGTACTTC
TRBJ2-6,TRBV2,.,.,CASRQMDGANVLTF,TGTGCCAGTAGACAGATGGATGGGGCCAACGTCCTGACTTTC
TRBJ1-4,TRBV19,.,.,CASGVSGTTNEKLFF,TGTGCCAGTGGGGTTTCGGGGACAACTAATGAAAAACTGTTTTTT
TRBJ1-1,TRBV7-2,.,.,CASSLEAAMNTEAFF,TGTGCCAGCAGCTTAGAGGCGGCGATGAACACTGAAGCTTTCTTT
TRBJ2-5,TRBV5-5,.,TRBD2,CASSWTSGSISETQYF,TGTGCCAGCAGTTGGACTAGCGGGAGCATAAGCGAGACCCAGTACTTC
TRBJ1-2,TRBV7-2,.,TRBD1,CASSLNSGQGYGYTF,TGTGCCAGCAGCTTAAACTCGGGACAGGGGTATGGCTACACCTTC
TRBJ2-1,TRBV29-1,.,.,CSVVSQLTSYNEQFF,TGCAGCGTTGTTAGCCAGCTAACTAGCTACAATGAGCAGTTCTTC
TRBJ2-3,TRBV13,.,TRBD2,CASSPRTSGGADTDTQYF,TGTGCCAGCAGCCCGCGGACTAGCGGGGGGGCGGACACAGATACGCAGTATTTT
TRBJ1-1,TRBV6-5,.,TRBD1,CASSYSGGNPEAFF,TGTGCCAGCAGTTATTCAGGGGGGAACCCTGAAGCTTTCTTT
TRBJ1-2,TRBV7-3,.,.,CASSLPMGLGYTF,TGTGCCAGCAGCTTACCCATGGGGCTCGGCTACACCTTC
TRBJ2-2,TRBV9,.,.,CASSETSRGELFF,TGTGCCAGCAGCGAAACTAGTCGGGGGGAGCTGTTTTTT
TRBJ2-7,TRBV18,.,TRBD1,CASSLNRGPYEQYF,TGTGCCAGCTCCCTAAACAGGGGGCCCTACGAGCAGTACTTC
TRBJ1-1,TRBV29-1,once,.,CSVRLMRGGGEAFF,TGCAGCGTCCGATTAATGCGGGGCGGTGGTGAAGCTTTCTTT
TRBJ2-1,TRBV2,.,TRBD2,CASPTGREEYNEQFF,TGTGCCAGCCCGACGGGGCGGGAGGAGTACAATGAGCAGTTCTTC
TRBJ1-2,TRBV30,.,.,CAWAEMGYGYTF,TGTGCCTGGGCGGAAATGGGCTATGGCTACACCTTC
TRBJ2-7,TRBV29-1,.,TRBD1,CSGGQSSYEQYF,TGCAGCGGGGGACAGAGCTCCTACGAGCAGTACTTC
TRBJ2-5,TRBV4-2,once,TRBD2,CASSQDPGLAGGRETQYF,TGTGCCAGCAGCCAAGACCCGGGACTAGCGGGAGGTAGAGAGACCCAGTACTTC
TRBJ2-7,TRBV2,.,.,CASRRDSYEQYF,TGTGCCAGCAGGCGGGACTCCTACGAGCAGTACTTC
TRBJ1-1,TRBV28,.,.,CASSLLLRVNTEAFF,TGTGCCAGCAGTTTATTGTTACGGGTGAACACTGAAGCTTTCTTT
TRBJ1-1,TRBV30,.,.,CAWTTDSFNTEAFF,TGTGCCTGGACTACGGACAGTTTTAACACTGAAGCTTTCTTT
TRBJ1-2,TRBV6-1,.,TRBD1,CASSEGTAVVYGYTF,TGTGCCAGCAGTGAGGGGACAGCTGTGGTCTATGGCTACACCTTC
TRBJ1-2,TRBV18,once,.,CASPPQTANQGYGYTF,TGTGCCAGCCCGCCCCAGACAGCTAACCAGGGCTATGGCTACACCTTC
TRBJ2-7,TRBV7-2,.,.,CASSLDGGATYEQYF,TGTGCCAGCAGCTTAGATGGGGGCGCGACCTACGAGCAGTACTTC
TRBJ2-5,TRBV2,.,.,CASSRAGVGETQYF,TGTGCCAGCAGTCGGGCAGGGGTAGGAGAGACCCAGTACTTC
TRBJ1-2,TRBV6-6,.,.,CASSQRAANYGYTF,TGTGCCAGCAGTCAGAGGGCAGCCAACTATGGCTACACCTTC
TRBJ2-3,TRBV4-3,.,.,CASSQGWADTQYF,TGCGCCAGCAGCCAAGGATGGGCGGATACGCAGTATTTT
TRBJ1-1,TRBV2,.,TRBD1,CASRRGQVKTEAFF,TGTGCCAGCAGGAGGGGGCAAGTGAAAACTGAAGCTTTCTTT
TRBJ2-3,TRBV2,few,TRBD2,CASSQGTSGMGQYF,TGTGCCAGCAGCCAAGGGACTAGCGGGATGGGGCAGTATTTT
TRBJ1-1,TRBV28,.,TRBD1,CASSLGTVWYEAFF,TGTGCCAGCAGTCTAGGGACAGTCTGGTATGAAGCTTTCTTT
TRBJ2-3,TRBV20-1,.,.,CSAARGNTQYF,TGCAGTGCCGCTAGGGGTAATACGCAGTATTTT
TRBJ1-2,TRBV10-1,.,.,CASSRGSNYGYTF,TGCGCCAGCAGCAGGGGCTCCAACTATGGCTACACCTTC
TRBJ2-6,TRBV28,.,TRBD2,CASRPVAGGGSGANVLTF,TGTGCCAGCAGGCCGGTAGCGGGAGGGGGGTCTGGGGCCAACGTCCTGACTTTC
TRBJ2-1,TRBV7-9,.,.,CASSPPGPSGEFF,TGTGCCAGCAGCCCACCCGGCCCCTCCGGGGAGTTCTTC
TRBJ1-2,TRBV5-8,.,.,CASSLGRGYYGYTF,TGTGCCAGCAGCTTGGGACGGGGATACTACGGCTACACCTTC
TRBJ2-7,TRBV7-6,.,.,CASSLPDKPYEQYF,TGTGCCAGCAGCTTACCGGACAAACCCTACGAGCAGTACTTC
TRBJ2-1,TRBV28,.,.,CASSLQYNEQFF,TGTGCCAGCAGTTTGCAGTACAATGAGCAGTTCTTC
TRBJ2-3,TRBV6-1,.,TRBD2,CASRRGASDTQYF,TGTGCCAGCAGGCGGGGGGCGTCAGATACGCAGTATTTT
TRBJ2-7,TRBV19,.,TRBD1,CASSTGTGGYYEQYF,TGTGCCAGTAGTACGGGGACAGGGGGGTACTACGAGCAGTACTTC